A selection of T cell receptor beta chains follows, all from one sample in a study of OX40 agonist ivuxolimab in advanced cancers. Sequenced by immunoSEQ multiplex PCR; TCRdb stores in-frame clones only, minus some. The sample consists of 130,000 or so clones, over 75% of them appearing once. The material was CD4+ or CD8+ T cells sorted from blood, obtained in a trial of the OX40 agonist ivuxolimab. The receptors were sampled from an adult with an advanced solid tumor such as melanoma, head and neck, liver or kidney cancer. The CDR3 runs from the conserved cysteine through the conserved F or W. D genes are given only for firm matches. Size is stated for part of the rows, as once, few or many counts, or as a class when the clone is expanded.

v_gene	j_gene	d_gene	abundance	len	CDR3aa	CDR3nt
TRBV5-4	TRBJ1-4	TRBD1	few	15	CASSTWTGDNEKLFF	TGTGCCAGCAGCACGTGGACAGGGGATAATGAAAAACTGTTTTTT
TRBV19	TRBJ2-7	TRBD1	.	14	CASSPGTGEYEQYF	TGTGCCAGTAGTCCCGGGACAGGGGAATACGAGCAGTACTTC
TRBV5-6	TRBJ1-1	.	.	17	CASSLVGGGDLNTEAFF	TGTGCCAGCAGCTTGGTTGGGGGAGGAGATTTGAACACTGAAGCTTTCTTT
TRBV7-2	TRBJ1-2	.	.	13	CASRLMGDNGYTF	TGTGCCAGCAGATTAATGGGGGATAACGGCTACACCTTC
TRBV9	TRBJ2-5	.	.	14	CASSVEGGQETQYF	TGTGCCAGCAGCGTAGAGGGCGGACAAGAGACCCAGTACTTC
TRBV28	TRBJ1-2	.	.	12	CASIGRIYGYTF	TGTGCCAGCATAGGACGGATATATGGCTACACCTTC
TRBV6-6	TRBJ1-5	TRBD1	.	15	CASSSTGTGVQPQHF	TGTGCCAGCAGTTCCACCGGGACAGGGGTTCAGCCCCAGCATTTT
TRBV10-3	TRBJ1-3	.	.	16	CAISEIAAGSGNTIYF	TGTGCCATCAGTGAGATTGCCGCAGGGTCTGGAAACACCATATATTTT
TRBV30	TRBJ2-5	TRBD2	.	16	CAWSYGGTSGLFGQYF	TGTGCCTGGAGCTACGGGGGGACTAGCGGACTTTTCGGGCAGTACTTC
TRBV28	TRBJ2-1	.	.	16	CASRGGTISSYNEQFF	TGTGCCAGCAGGGGGGGAACAATCAGCTCCTACAATGAGCAGTTCTTC
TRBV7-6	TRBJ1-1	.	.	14	CASSLGRPSTEAFF	TGTGCCAGCAGCTTAGGCCGCCCCTCCACTGAAGCTTTCTTT
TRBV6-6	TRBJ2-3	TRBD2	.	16	CASRGETSGSTDTQYF	TGTGCCAGCAGGGGGGAGACTAGCGGGAGCACAGATACGCAGTATTTT
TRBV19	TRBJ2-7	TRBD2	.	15	CASSRASGGEYEQYF	TGTGCCAGTAGTAGGGCTAGCGGAGGGGAGTACGAGCAGTACTTC
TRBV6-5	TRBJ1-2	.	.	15	CASSYNPGGGYGYTF	TGTGCCAGCAGTTACAATCCGGGGGGCGGCTATGGCTACACCTTC
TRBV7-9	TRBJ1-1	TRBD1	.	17	CASSQGPGQSMNTEAFF	TGTGCCAGCAGCCAAGGGCCGGGACAGAGTATGAACACTGAAGCTTTCTTT
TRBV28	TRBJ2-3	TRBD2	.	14	CASSSGIGADTQYF	TGTGCCAGCAGCAGCGGGATCGGTGCAGATACGCAGTATTTT
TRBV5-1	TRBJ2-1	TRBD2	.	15	CASSQLAGFGNEQFF	TGCGCCAGCAGCCAACTAGCGGGATTTGGCAATGAGCAGTTCTTC
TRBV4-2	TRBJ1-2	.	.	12	CASSQDTYGYTF	TGTGCCAGCAGCCAAGATACGTATGGCTACACCTTC